This T cell receptor (beta chain) derives from a study of T cells in Graves' hyperthyroidism and ophthalmopathy. TCR beta CDR3 regions were amplified from RNA. The HTBI primer set drove a first-round RT-PCR of the TCR CDR3. TCRdb analysed the multiplex PCR reads with MiXCR anew, one entry per CDR3 protein. The sample consists of roughly 500,000 distinct CDR3 sequences, about 16% of them appearing once. Diagnoses were made from clinical symptoms, serum measures (thyroxine and TRAb), thyroid ultrasound and orbital computed tomography. Broader study findings: The blood repertoire included most of the expanded thyroid clonotypes above 0.001.

This clonotype showed up just a few times. Antigen unknown. V was pared by 6 bases and J by 4 bases, with 10 bases between. Germline CDR1 is SEHNR and CDR2 is FQNEAQ (reference sequence). The CDR3 loop spans 12 amino acids. V is TRBV7-9 and J is TRBJ2-7, with D perhaps matching TRBD1 (5 bases). The TCR originated in a woman in her twenties or thirties with Graves' ophthalmopathy. The sample taken for sequencing was blood. DNA of the CDR3: TGTGCCAGCAGGCAGGGCATTTACGAGCAGTACTTC. It translates to CASRQGIYEQYF.